This T cell receptor beta chain was sequenced in a study of cytomegalovirus exposure and HLA in healthy donors. With 60 Vbeta and 13 Jbeta primers, the PCR was carried out. Some clones are missing from TCRdb's copy, which holds only in-frame ones; the method was immunoSEQ multiplex PCR. Here the sample spans 70,000 to 90,000 clones, roughly 77% being singletons. Germline lookup yields CDR1 KGHSH and CDR2 LQKENI. With 6 bases clipped from V and 0 bases from J, the junction kept 7 bases outside the gene matches. The CDR3 covers 17 residues. This receptor was identified in a man aged 55 to 69 in good health and CMV-seronegative. The source material was PBMCs. V gene TRBV18 combines with J gene TRBJ2-2; 10 bases map to TRBD1. The CDR3 nucleotides are TGTGCCAGCTCCCCTGACAGGGGGCAACCGAACACCGGGGAGCTGTTTTTT. This translates into CASSPDRGQPNTGELFF. The full variable domain, its missing parts supplied by reference TRBV18 and TRBJ2-2, is NAGVMQNPRHLVRRRGQEARLRCSPMKGHSHVYWYRQLPEEGLKFMVYLQKENIIDESGMPKERFSAEFPKEGPSILRIQQVVRGDSAAYFCASSPDRGQPNTGELFFGEGSRLTVL.